This entry lists 27 T cell receptor beta chains sequenced from one sample in a study of blood T cell repertoires in COVID-19. The data were produced by immunoSEQ multiplex PCR, yet TCRdb's version contains in-frame clones alone and is incomplete. The data contain 210,000 or so clones, about nine tenths of them singletons. Sequencing was carried out using peripheral blood. The receptors originated from a woman aged 45-59 years with acute or convalescent COVID-19.

The rearrangement joins TRBV5-1 to TRBJ1-2, with 10 bases that match TRBD1. The junction had 4 bases not matched to a gene; V was cut back by 4 bases and J by 4 bases. Germline lookup yields CDR1 SGHRS and CDR2 YFSETQ. The CDR3 has 14 residues. As DNA, the CDR3 is TGCGCCAGCAGCCGACAGGGGGCTGGCTATGGCTACACCTTC. Its translation: CASSRQGAGYGYTF.

The chain employs TRBV5-1 and TRBJ2-7; the D is unclear. Germline CDR1 SGHRS, CDR2 YFSETQ. Trimming left V 1 base short and J 3 bases short, with 11 bases between. This CDR3 has 14 amino acids. The CDR3 sequence: CASSLLPGLYEQYF. The CDR3 DNA sequence: TGCGCCAGCAGCTTGTTGCCAGGTCTCTACGAGCAGTACTTC.

The chain couples TRBV6-8 to TRBJ2-3; D unclear. The V end was cut by 6 bases, the J end by 1 base, with 23 bases between. The CDR3 length is 18 residues. CDR1 is MNHGY, CDR2 SAAAGT, per germline. The CDR3 bases are TGTGCCAGCAGAGGAACAAGCTCACAGTCCTCATGCACAGATACGCAGTATTTT. Its translation: CASRGTSSQSSCTDTQYF.

The chain combines TRBV27 with TRBJ2-5, with D perhaps TRBD2 (6 bases). V was clipped by 2 bases and J by 2 bases, with 6 bases between them. CDR1 and CDR2 from the germline V gene are MNHEY and SMNVEV (reference sequence). The CDR3 extends over 13 amino acids. CDR3 bases: TGTGCCAGCAGTTTAGGGACTCAAGAGACCCAGTACTTC. Protein sequence: CASSLGTQETQYF.

The chain uses TRBV7-2 and TRBJ2-5, with TRBD2 as a possible D gene (6 bases). Trimming removed 5 bases from V and 2 bases from J, with 9 bases in between. The germline CDR1 and CDR2 sequences are SGHTA and FQGNSA. This CDR3 has 13 amino acids. The CDR3 region is CASSASAQETQYF. CDR3 coding DNA: TGTGCCAGCAGCGCTAGCGCACAAGAGACCCAGTACTTC.

The chain couples TRBV11-2 to TRBJ2-7, with 8 positions matching TRBD1. This CDR3 spans 12 amino acids. CDR1 SGHAT and CDR2 FQNNGV come from the germline V gene. With V trimmed by 6 bases and J by 5 bases, 3 bases remained unmatched. The CDR3 DNA sequence: TGTGCCAGCAGGGACAGGGTTGACGAGCAGTACTTC. It translates to CASRDRVDEQYF.

CDR3 sequence: CASSLDWLAGQPETQYF. The CDR3 DNA sequence: TGTGCCAGCAGCTTAGATTGGCTAGCGGGGCAACCAGAGACCCAGTACTTC. The rearrangement links TRBV11-3 to TRBJ2-5, with 9 bases lining up with TRBD2. With 0 bases clipped from V and 4 bases from J, the junction kept 9 bases outside the gene matches. Germline CDR1 SGHNT, CDR2 YENEEA. This CDR3 contains 17 residues.

V gene TRBV7-2 combines with J gene TRBJ1-3; 9 nucleotides align to TRBD1. The CDR3 runs to 16 residues. V was clipped by 2 bases and J by 4 bases; unmatched bases: 6. Germline V CDR1 and CDR2: SGHTA, FQGNSA. The CDR3 here is CASSLTGTGQGNTIYF. The CDR3 DNA reads as TGTGCCAGCAGCTTAACGGGGACAGGGCAAGGAAACACCATATATTTT. The full variable domain, with the rest looked up from reference TRBV7-2 and TRBJ1-3, is GAGVSQSPSNKVTEKGKDVELRCDPISGHTALYWYRQSLGQGLEFLIYFQGNSAPDKSGLPSDRFSAERTGGSVSTLTIQRTQQEDSAVYLCASSLTGTGQGNTIYFGEGSWLTVV.

The chain recombines TRBV6-7 with TRBJ2-3, with 8 bases aligning to TRBD1. TRBV6-7 is an ORF for which the function is uncertain. CDR3 length: 19 residues. V dropped 0 bases and J dropped 6; count of bases not matched to a gene: 17. The CDR3 nucleotides read TGTGCCAGCAGTTACTCGATGTCTCCTGACAGGGGCTTATTCGATACGCAGTATTTT. Protein: CASSYSMSPDRGLFDTQYF.

The J gene is TRBJ2-3, the V gene TRBV15, with 10 nucleotides matching TRBD1. The V segment lost 1 base and the J segment 1 base; nucleotides outside the gene matches: 5. There are 17 residues in the CDR3. Germline V gene sequence: CDR1 LNHNV, CDR2 YYDKDF (reference sequence). The CDR3 nucleotides are TGTGCCACCAGCAGAGGCGCCGGGACAGGGGGCACAGATACGCAGTATTTT. The encoded protein is CATSRGAGTGGTDTQYF.

This sequence joins TRBV5-6 and TRBJ1-5, with 9 nucleotides matching TRBD1. V lost 2 bases, J lost 8 bases, and 5 bases stayed unmatched. The CDR3 is 14 residues long. Germline CDR1 reads SGHDT; CDR2 reads YYEEEE. DNA for the CDR3: TGTGCCAGCAGCTTAGACAGGGGGATCGAGCCCCAGCATTTT. Translating it yields CASSLDRGIEPQHF. The full variable domain, rest sourced from reference TRBV5-6 and TRBJ1-5, is DAGVTQSPTHLIKTRGQQVTLRCSPKSGHDTVSWYQQALGQGPQFIFQYYEEEERQRGNFPDRFSGHQFPNYSSELNVNALLLGDSALYLCASSLDRGIEPQHFGDGTRLSIL.

The chain is built from TRBV5-1 and TRBJ2-1, with 7 nucleotides matching TRBD2. The germline CDR1 and CDR2 sequences are SGHRS and YFSETQ. The CDR3 length is 15 residues. Trimming removed 0 bases from V and 3 bases from J; junction bases left unmatched: 3. CDR3 loop: CASSLGLAVYNEQFF. The CDR3 region has the DNA TGCGCCAGCAGCTTGGGGCTAGCGGTCTACAATGAGCAGTTCTTC.

This clone appeared a few times. The chain combines TRBV29-1 with TRBJ2-3, with TRBD2 matching 8 bases. V lost 7 bases and J lost 6; bases outside the gene matches: 6. The germline gives CDR1 SQVTM, CDR2 ANQGSEA. CDR3 size: 12 residues. Written as DNA, the CDR3 is TGCAGCGACCGGACTAGCCGGGATACGCAGTATTTT. Its translation is CSDRTSRDTQYF.

The rearrangement links TRBV9 to TRBJ2-7; the match to TRBD2 covers 8 bases. The CDR3 spans 17 residues. V trimming: 1 base; J trimming: 1 base; junction bases outside the gene matches: 10. Looked up from germline, CDR1 is SGDLS and CDR2 is YYNGEE. In nucleotides, the CDR3 is TGTGCCAGCAGCGTAACCCCCGGGGGGGATGGATCCTACGAGCAGTACTTC. This gives the protein CASSVTPGGDGSYEQYF.

This chain links TRBV27 with TRBJ1-1; 11 positions match TRBD1. From germline, CDR1 is MNHEY and CDR2 SMNVEV (reference sequence). This CDR3 region has 14 residues. The trim removed 6 bases at V and 3 bases at J, leaving 3 bases unmatched. The CDR3 spells CASRWDRGDTEAFF. CDR3 nucleotide sequence: TGTGCCAGCAGGTGGGACAGGGGGGACACTGAAGCTTTCTTT.

This clone appeared a few times. The J gene is TRBJ1-2, the V gene TRBV24-1; 8 bases are a match to TRBD1. The CDR3 length is 13 residues. The V gene end was trimmed by 7 bases and the J gene end by 6 bases; junction bases not matched to a gene: 6. Germline CDR1 and CDR2: KGHDR and SFDVKD. Here the CDR3 reads CATRASTGDGYTF. The CDR3 coding sequence is TGTGCCACCAGAGCTTCGACAGGGGATGGCTACACCTTC.

Only a few counts were recorded for this clone. Here the CDR3 reads CASNNRPHSGNTEAFF. The CDR3 coding sequence is TGTGCCAGCAACAATCGGCCCCACAGTGGGAACACTGAAGCTTTCTTT. The V and J genes are TRBV7-2 and TRBJ1-1; no reliable D call. The V and J ends lost 7 bases and 1 base respectively, with 19 bases between them. Germline CDR1 SGHTA, CDR2 FQGNSA. The CDR3 length is 16 residues.

This rearrangement joins TRBV18 to TRBJ2-3, with 7 bases aligning to TRBD1. This CDR3 comprises 12 residues. V dropped 11 bases and J dropped 2; count of bases not matched to a gene: 4. The germline CDR1 and CDR2 sequences are KGHSH and LQKENI. The CDR3 spells CAGGQATDTQYF. The CDR3 bases are TGTGCCGGAGGACAGGCCACAGATACGCAGTATTTT.

This clone was seen a handful of times. The J gene is TRBJ2-7, the V gene TRBV5-1, with D possibly TRBD1 on 6 matching bases. Germline V gene sequence: CDR1 SGHRS, CDR2 YFSETQ. The CDR3 runs to 14 residues. The V gene lost 0 bases and the J gene lost 9 bases, with 16 bases spanning the gap. The CDR3 loop is CASSLEAGVRLQYF. The CDR3 DNA reads TGCGCCAGCAGCTTGGAGGCAGGGGTACGCCTGCAGTACTTC.

This clone was detected once. The V gene is TRBV18, the J gene TRBJ2-1; tentatively, D is TRBD2 (5 bases). The V end was cut by 2 bases, the J end by 4 bases, with 21 bases between. Germline V gene data show CDR1 as KGHSH and CDR2 as LQKENI. The CDR3 is 18 residues long. CDR3 sequence: CASSPIRKATDSYNEQFF. The CDR3 coding sequence is TGTGCCAGCTCACCAATTCGTAAGGCCACGGACTCATACAATGAGCAGTTCTTC.

The V and J genes are TRBV24-1 and TRBJ2-7; 8 nucleotides align to TRBD1. The CDR3 is 15 amino acids. Germline CDR1 reads KGHDR; CDR2 reads SFDVKD. V gave up 0 bases and J gave up 7 bases; unmatched junction bases: 7. CDR3 protein: CATSDLSVTGVEQYF. CDR3 bases: TGTGCCACCAGTGATTTGAGTGTGACAGGGGTTGAGCAGTACTTC.

The V call is TRBV18, the J call TRBJ1-1; perhaps TRBD1 as D (5 bases). The length of the CDR3 is 15 residues. Per germline, CDR1 KGHSH and CDR2 LQKENI. V was pared by 5 bases and J by 3 bases, with 16 bases between. In DNA form, the CDR3 reads TGTGCCAGCTCATACAGTCTGGGGCTCGACACTGAAGCTTTCTTT. Translation gives CASSYSLGLDTEAFF.

This clone was picked up a small number of times. The rearrangement joins TRBV18 to TRBJ1-5; no reliable D call. Germline V CDR1 and CDR2: KGHSH, LQKENI. The CDR3 consists of 13 residues. The ends were cut back, 3 bases at V and 6 bases at J, with 9 bases in the middle. The CDR3 DNA is TGTGCCAGCTCACCCGACTCCGCTCAGCCCCAGCATTTT. Protein sequence: CASSPDSAQPQHF. Together with reference TRBV18 and TRBJ1-5, the CDR3 gives the full variable domain: NAGVMQNPRHLVRRRGQEARLRCSPMKGHSHVYWYRQLPEEGLKFMVYLQKENIIDESGMPKERFSAEFPKEGPSILRIQQVVRGDSAAYFCASSPDSAQPQHFGDGTRLSIL.

The chain employs TRBV6-5 and TRBJ2-7; 9 bases line up with TRBD1. Trimming at V came to 2 bases and at J to 2 bases, leaving 4 bases not matched to a gene. Germline-derived CDR1 and CDR2 are MNHEY and SVGAGI. This CDR3 spans 15 amino acids. The CDR3 region has the DNA TGTGCCAGCAGTTACCAAGACAGGGGGGCCTACGAGCAGTACTTC. Translating it yields CASSYQDRGAYEQYF.

The chain recombines TRBV27 with TRBJ1-1; D call uncertain. This CDR3 contains 13 residues. The germline V gene encodes CDR1 MNHEY and CDR2 SMNVEV (reference sequence). Trimming cost V 6 bases and J 2 bases, with 10 bases left between them. The CDR3 loop reads CASRVESNTEAFF. CDR3 coding DNA: TGTGCCAGCAGGGTCGAAAGCAACACTGAAGCTTTCTTT.

This rearrangement joins TRBV5-3 to TRBJ2-2, with 9 bases that match TRBD2. TRBV5-3 is treated as an ORF (open reading frame) with a function not yet certain. The CDR3 is 17 amino acids. Trimming at V came to 1 base and at J to 1 base, leaving 5 bases not matched to a gene. CDR3 amino acids: CARSLNGSGGNTGELFF. CDR3 coding DNA: TGTGCCAGAAGCTTGAACGGTAGCGGGGGGAACACCGGGGAGCTGTTTTTT.

The genes are TRBV12-5 and TRBJ1-4, with TRBD1 as a possible D gene (5 bases). The V and J ends lost 2 bases and 8 bases respectively, with 18 bases between them. The CDR3 is 16 residues long. Germline V gives CDR1 LGHNT, CDR2 FRNRAP. DNA for the CDR3: TGTGCTAGTGGTTTGTCACGTGGGGCCGCCATGGAAAAACTGTTTTTT. This gives the protein CASGLSRGAAMEKLFF.